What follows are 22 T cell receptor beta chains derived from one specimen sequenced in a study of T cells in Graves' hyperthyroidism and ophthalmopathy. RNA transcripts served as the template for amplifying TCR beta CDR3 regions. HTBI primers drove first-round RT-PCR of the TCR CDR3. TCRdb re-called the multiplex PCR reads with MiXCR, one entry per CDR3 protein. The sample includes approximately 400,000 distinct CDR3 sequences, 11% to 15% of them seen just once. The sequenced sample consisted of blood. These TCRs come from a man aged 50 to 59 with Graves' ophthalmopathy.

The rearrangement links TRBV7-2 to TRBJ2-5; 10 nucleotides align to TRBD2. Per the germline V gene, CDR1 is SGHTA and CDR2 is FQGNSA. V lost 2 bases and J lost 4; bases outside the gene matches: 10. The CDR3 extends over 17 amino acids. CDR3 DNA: TGTGCCAGCAGCTTAAATGTGGCTAGCGGGGGAATAGAGACCCAGTACTTC. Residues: CASSLNVASGGIETQYF.

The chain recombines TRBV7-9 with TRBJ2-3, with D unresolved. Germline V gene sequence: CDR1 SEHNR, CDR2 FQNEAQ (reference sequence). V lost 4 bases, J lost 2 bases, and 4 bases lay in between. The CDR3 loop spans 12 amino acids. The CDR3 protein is CASSWTTDTQYF. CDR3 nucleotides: TGTGCCAGCAGCTGGACCACAGATACGCAGTATTTT.

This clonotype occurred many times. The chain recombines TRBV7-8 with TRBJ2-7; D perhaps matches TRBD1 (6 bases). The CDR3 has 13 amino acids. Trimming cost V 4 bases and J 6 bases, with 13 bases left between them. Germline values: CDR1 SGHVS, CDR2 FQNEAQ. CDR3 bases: TGTGCCAGCAGCTCCCGGGACATGGGCGAGCAGTACTTC. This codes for CASSSRDMGEQYF.

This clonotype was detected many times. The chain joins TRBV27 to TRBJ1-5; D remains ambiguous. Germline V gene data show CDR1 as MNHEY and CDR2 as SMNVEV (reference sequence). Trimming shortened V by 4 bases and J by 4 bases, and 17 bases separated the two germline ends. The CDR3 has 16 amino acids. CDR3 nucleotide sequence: TGTGCCAGCAGTTCCCGATCCCAGGTCGGTAATCAGCCCCAGCATTTT. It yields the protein CASSSRSQVGNQPQHF.

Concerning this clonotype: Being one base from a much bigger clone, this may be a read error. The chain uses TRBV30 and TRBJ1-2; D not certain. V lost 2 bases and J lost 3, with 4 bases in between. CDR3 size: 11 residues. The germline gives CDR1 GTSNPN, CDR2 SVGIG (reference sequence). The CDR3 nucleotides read TGTGCCTGGAGTCGGGACTATGGCTACACCTTC. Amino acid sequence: CAWSRDYGYTF.

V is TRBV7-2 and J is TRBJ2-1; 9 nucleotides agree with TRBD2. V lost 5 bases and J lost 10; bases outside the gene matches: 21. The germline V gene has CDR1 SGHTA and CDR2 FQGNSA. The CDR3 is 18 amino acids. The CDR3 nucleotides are TGTGCCAGCAGCCCGCGGGGGGGTGGCGGGAGGGCCCAGTCCGAGCAGTTCTTC. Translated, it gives CASSPRGGGGRAQSEQFF.

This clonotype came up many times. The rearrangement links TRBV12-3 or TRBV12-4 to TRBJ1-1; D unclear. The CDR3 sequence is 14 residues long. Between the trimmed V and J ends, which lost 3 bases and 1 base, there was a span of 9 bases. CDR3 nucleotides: TGTGCCAGCAGTTTTCGTTCAGGGAACACTGAAGCTTTCTTT. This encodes CASSFRSGNTEAFF.

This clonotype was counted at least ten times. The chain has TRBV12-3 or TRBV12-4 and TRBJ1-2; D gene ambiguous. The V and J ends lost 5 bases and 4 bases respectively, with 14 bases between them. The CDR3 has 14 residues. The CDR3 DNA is TGTGCCAGCAGTCCAGAGTGGGTGGGCTATGGCTACACCTTC. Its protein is CASSPEWVGYGYTF.

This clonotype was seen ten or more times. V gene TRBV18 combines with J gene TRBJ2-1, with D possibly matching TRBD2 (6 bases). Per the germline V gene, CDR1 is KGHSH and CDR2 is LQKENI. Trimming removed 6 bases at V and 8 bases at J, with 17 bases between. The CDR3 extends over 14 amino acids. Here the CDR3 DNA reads TGTGCCAGCTCCCCCCGCCGCGGGGTGGATGAGCAGTTCTTC. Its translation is CASSPRRGVDEQFF. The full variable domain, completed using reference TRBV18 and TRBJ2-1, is NAGVMQNPRHLVRRRGQEARLRCSPMKGHSHVYWYRQLPEEGLKFMVYLQKENIIDESGMPKERFSAEFPKEGPSILRIQQVVRGDSAAYFCASSPRRGVDEQFFGPGTRLTVL.

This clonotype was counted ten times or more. CDR3 in amino acids: CASSLRARLAGGEQETQYF. CDR3 coding DNA: TGTGCCAGCAGCCTCCGCGCCAGACTAGCGGGAGGGGAGCAAGAGACCCAGTACTTC. The chain uses TRBV7-9 and TRBJ2-5; TRBD2 matches 14 bases. V shed 5 bases and J 2 bases; nucleotides not matched to a gene: 13. The CDR3 consists of 19 residues. Germline V gene data show CDR1 as SEHNR and CDR2 as FQNEAQ (reference sequence).

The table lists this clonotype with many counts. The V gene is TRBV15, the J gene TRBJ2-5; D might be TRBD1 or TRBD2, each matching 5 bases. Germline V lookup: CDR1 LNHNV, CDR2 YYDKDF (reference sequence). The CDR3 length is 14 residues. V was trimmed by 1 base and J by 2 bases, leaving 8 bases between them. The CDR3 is CATSRGDEQETQYF. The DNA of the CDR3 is TGTGCCACCAGCAGAGGGGACGAGCAAGAGACCCAGTACTTC.

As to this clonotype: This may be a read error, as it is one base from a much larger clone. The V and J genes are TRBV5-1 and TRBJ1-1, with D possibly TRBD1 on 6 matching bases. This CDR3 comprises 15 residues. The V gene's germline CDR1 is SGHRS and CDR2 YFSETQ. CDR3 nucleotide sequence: TGCGCCGGCAGCCCCATAGGGGGGGGCAATACTGAAGCTTTCTTT. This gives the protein CAGSPIGGGNTEAFF.

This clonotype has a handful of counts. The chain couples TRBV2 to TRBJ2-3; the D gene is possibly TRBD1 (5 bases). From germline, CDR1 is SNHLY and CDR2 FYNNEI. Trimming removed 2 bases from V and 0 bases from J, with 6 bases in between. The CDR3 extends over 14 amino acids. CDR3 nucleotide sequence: TGTGCCAGCAGTGAAAGGGGAAGCACAGATACGCAGTATTTT. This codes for CASSERGSTDTQYF. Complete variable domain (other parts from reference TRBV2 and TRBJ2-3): EPEVTQTPSHQVTQMGQEVILRCVPISNHLYFYWYRQILGQKVEFLVSFYNNEISEKSEIFDDQFSVERPDGSNFTLKIRSTKLEDSAMYFCASSERGSTDTQYFGPGTRLTVL.

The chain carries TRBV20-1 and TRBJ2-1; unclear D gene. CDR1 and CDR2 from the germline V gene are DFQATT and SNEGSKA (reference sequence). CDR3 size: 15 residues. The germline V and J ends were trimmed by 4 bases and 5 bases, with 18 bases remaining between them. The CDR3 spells CSAKDLARLDNEQFF. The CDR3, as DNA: TGCAGTGCTAAAGATCTTGCCCGGTTAGACAATGAGCAGTTCTTC.

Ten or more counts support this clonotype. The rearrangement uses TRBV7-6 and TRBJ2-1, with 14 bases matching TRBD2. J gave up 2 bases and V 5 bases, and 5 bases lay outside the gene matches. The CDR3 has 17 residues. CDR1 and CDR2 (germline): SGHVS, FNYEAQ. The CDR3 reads CASSPRTSGGTYNEQFF. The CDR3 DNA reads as TGTGCCAGCAGCCCGCGGACTAGCGGGGGGACCTACAATGAGCAGTTCTTC.

Written as DNA, the CDR3 is TGTGCCAGTAGTAAGTTACAGAGGGATGAAAAACTGTTTTTT. Amino acids: CASSKLQRDEKLFF. V is TRBV19 and J is TRBJ1-4; D remains ambiguous. The CDR3 is 14 residues long. Trimming removed 4 bases from V and 6 bases from J, with 12 bases in between. Germline CDR1 reads LNHDA; CDR2 reads SQIVND (reference sequence).

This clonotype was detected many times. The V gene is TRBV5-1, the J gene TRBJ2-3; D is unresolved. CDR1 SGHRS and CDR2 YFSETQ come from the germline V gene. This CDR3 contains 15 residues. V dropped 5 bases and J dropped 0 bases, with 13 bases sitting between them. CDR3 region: CASSQIPASTDTQYF. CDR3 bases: TGCGCCAGCAGTCAGATACCGGCAAGCACAGATACGCAGTATTTT.

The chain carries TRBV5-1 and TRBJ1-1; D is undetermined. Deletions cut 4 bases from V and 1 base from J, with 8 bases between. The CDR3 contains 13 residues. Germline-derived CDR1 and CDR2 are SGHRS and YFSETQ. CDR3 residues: CASSPIENTEAFF. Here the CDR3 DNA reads TGCGCCAGCAGCCCGATTGAGAACACTGAAGCTTTCTTT.

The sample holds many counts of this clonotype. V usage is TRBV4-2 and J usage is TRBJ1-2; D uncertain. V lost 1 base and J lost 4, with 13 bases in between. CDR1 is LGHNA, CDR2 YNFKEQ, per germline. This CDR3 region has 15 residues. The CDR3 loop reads CASSQGIGDLYGYTF. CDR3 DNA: TGTGCCAGCAGCCAAGGAATAGGAGACCTCTATGGCTACACCTTC.

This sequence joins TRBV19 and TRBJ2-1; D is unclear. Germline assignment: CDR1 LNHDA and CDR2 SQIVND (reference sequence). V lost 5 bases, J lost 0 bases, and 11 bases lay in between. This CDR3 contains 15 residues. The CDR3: CASSPRSHSYNEQFF. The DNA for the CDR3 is TGTGCCAGTAGTCCCCGGAGCCACTCCTACAATGAGCAGTTCTTC.

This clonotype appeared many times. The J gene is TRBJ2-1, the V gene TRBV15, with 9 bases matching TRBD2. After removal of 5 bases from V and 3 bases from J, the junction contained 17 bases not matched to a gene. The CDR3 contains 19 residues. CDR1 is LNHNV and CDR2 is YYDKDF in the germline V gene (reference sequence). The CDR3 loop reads CATSGPSYRAGGHYNEQFF. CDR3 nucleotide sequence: TGTGCCACCAGCGGACCTTCATATAGGGCGGGAGGGCACTACAATGAGCAGTTCTTC.

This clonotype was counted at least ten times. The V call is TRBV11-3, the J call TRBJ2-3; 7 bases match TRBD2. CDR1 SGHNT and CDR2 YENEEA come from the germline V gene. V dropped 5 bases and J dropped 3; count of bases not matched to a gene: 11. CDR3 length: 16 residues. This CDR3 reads CASSGRREEATDTQYF. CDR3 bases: TGTGCCAGCAGCGGGCGCCGGGAGGAGGCGACAGATACGCAGTATTTT.